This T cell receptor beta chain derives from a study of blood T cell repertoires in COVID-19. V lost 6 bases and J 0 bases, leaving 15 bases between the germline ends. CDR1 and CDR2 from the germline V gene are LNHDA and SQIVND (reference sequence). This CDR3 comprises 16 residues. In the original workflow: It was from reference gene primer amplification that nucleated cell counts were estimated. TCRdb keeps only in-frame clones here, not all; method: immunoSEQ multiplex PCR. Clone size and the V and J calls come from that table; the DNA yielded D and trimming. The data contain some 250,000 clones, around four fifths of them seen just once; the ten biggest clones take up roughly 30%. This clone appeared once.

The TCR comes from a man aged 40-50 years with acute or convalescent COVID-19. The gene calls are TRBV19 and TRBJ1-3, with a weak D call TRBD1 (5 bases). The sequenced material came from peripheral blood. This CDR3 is CASSITGGASGNTIYF. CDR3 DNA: TGTGCCAGTAGCATCACTGGAGGGGCCTCTGGAAACACCATATATTTT.